These T cell receptor beta chains were read from a single sample in a study of T-cell memory formation after mild COVID-19. TCRdb re-analysed the 5' RACE reads in MiXCR, keeping a single row per CDR3 protein. The sample carries 470,000 or so distinct CDR3 sequences, around 17% recorded once. Sequencing was carried out using PBMCs or a T cell subset sorted from them (not recorded which). The origin of the receptors is a man between 18 and 29 years old who had mild COVID-19 (a few samples of this study predate the infection). Cell type and time point are not known. Each CDR3 is given with its conserved first and last residue. The D gene is left open where the match is weak. Not all rows give a size; the values are once, few, many and, for expanded clones, a class.

clone size: many; V gene: TRBV20-1; CDR3 length: 12; D gene: .; J gene: TRBJ2-7; CDR3 protein: CSASGDPFGQYF; CDR3 DNA: TGCAGTGCTAGTGGGGATCCTTTTGGGCAGTACTTC
clone size: few; V gene: TRBV13; CDR3 length: 16; D gene: TRBD1; J gene: TRBJ1-2; CDR3 protein: CASSLGTGLRYYGYTF; CDR3 DNA: TGTGCCAGCAGCCTAGGGACAGGGCTACGTTACTATGGCTACACCTTC
clone size: many; V gene: TRBV7-2; CDR3 length: 12; D gene: TRBD1; J gene: TRBJ1-2; CDR3 protein: CASSLPGGGYTF; CDR3 DNA: TGTGCCAGCAGCCTCCCAGGGGGCGGCTACACCTTC
clone size: few; V gene: TRBV9; CDR3 length: 14; D gene: TRBD1; J gene: TRBJ2-3; CDR3 protein: CASSGQGFPDTQYF; CDR3 DNA: TGTGCCAGCAGCGGACAGGGCTTCCCAGATACGCAGTATTTT
clone size: .; V gene: TRBV15; CDR3 length: 14; D gene: .; J gene: TRBJ1-3; CDR3 protein: CATSGGPYGNTIYF; CDR3 DNA: TGTGCCACCAGCGGGGGACCTTACGGAAACACCATATATTTT
clone size: .; V gene: TRBV9; CDR3 length: 16; D gene: .; J gene: TRBJ2-1; CDR3 protein: CASSPVGTRPYNEQFF; CDR3 DNA: TGTGCCAGCAGCCCCGTTGGGACCCGGCCCTACAATGAGCAGTTCTTC
clone size: .; V gene: TRBV4-3; CDR3 length: 16; D gene: .; J gene: TRBJ2-1; CDR3 protein: CASSRYGRSSYNEQFF; CDR3 DNA: TGCGCCAGCAGCCGGTACGGGCGGAGCTCCTACAATGAGCAGTTCTTC
clone size: .; V gene: TRBV6-5; CDR3 length: 13; D gene: .; J gene: TRBJ1-6; CDR3 protein: CASSYSRDKPLHF; CDR3 DNA: TGTGCCAGCAGTTACTCGCGGGACAAGCCCCTCCACTTT
clone size: .; V gene: TRBV6-2/TRBV6-3; CDR3 length: 13; D gene: .; J gene: TRBJ2-2; CDR3 protein: CASSPVTRGELFF; CDR3 DNA: TGTGCCAGCTCTCCCGTGACCCGCGGGGAGCTGTTTTTT
clone size: .; V gene: TRBV7-2; CDR3 length: 15; D gene: .; J gene: TRBJ1-1; CDR3 protein: CATRRDLGMNTEAFF; CDR3 DNA: TGTGCCACGCGTCGGGACCTCGGTATGAACACTGAAGCTTTCTTT
clone size: .; V gene: TRBV20-1; CDR3 length: 17; D gene: .; J gene: TRBJ2-5; CDR3 protein: CSARDGSGYGYPETQYF; CDR3 DNA: TGCAGTGCTAGAGATGGGTCAGGGTACGGCTACCCAGAGACCCAGTACTTC
clone size: few; V gene: TRBV25-1; CDR3 length: 17; D gene: TRBD2; J gene: TRBJ2-5; CDR3 protein: CASSDPPVAGGKETQYF; CDR3 DNA: TGTGCCAGCAGTGACCCTCCCGTAGCGGGGGGGAAAGAGACCCAGTACTTC
clone size: .; V gene: TRBV7-9; CDR3 length: 15; D gene: TRBD1; J gene: TRBJ1-2; CDR3 protein: CASSLRDRGRNGYTF; CDR3 DNA: TGTGCCAGCAGCCTCCGCGACAGGGGACGTAATGGCTACACCTTC
clone size: few; V gene: TRBV4-3; CDR3 length: 15; D gene: TRBD2; J gene: TRBJ2-3; CDR3 protein: CASSQEGGGVDTQYF; CDR3 DNA: TGCGCCAGCAGCCAAGAGGGCGGGGGGGTAGATACGCAGTATTTT
clone size: .; V gene: TRBV7-9; CDR3 length: 16; D gene: TRBD2; J gene: TRBJ2-3; CDR3 protein: CASSAPFAGDTDTQYF; CDR3 DNA: TGTGCCAGCAGCGCCCCTTTCGCGGGGGACACAGATACGCAGTATTTT
clone size: .; V gene: TRBV6-6; CDR3 length: 16; D gene: .; J gene: TRBJ1-1; CDR3 protein: CASSHNHGGGNTEAFF; CDR3 DNA: TGTGCCAGCAGTCACAACCATGGGGGAGGGAACACTGAAGCTTTCTTT
clone size: .; V gene: TRBV4-3; CDR3 length: 16; D gene: TRBD1; J gene: TRBJ1-3; CDR3 protein: CASSQLTGRSGNTIYF; CDR3 DNA: TGCGCCAGCAGCCAACTGACAGGGAGGTCTGGAAACACCATATATTTT
clone size: .; V gene: TRBV28; CDR3 length: 14; D gene: .; J gene: TRBJ2-5; CDR3 protein: CASNGGQAKGPQYF; CDR3 DNA: TGTGCCAGCAATGGAGGGCAGGCGAAGGGGCCCCAGTACTTC
clone size: .; V gene: TRBV15; CDR3 length: 13; D gene: TRBD2; J gene: TRBJ2-1; CDR3 protein: CATGLVDGAEQFF; CDR3 DNA: TGTGCCACCGGACTAGTTGACGGGGCGGAGCAGTTCTTC
clone size: few; V gene: TRBV12-3/TRBV12-4; CDR3 length: 12; D gene: .; J gene: TRBJ2-3; CDR3 protein: CASRPTSGTQYF; CDR3 DNA: TGTGCCAGCAGGCCTACATCGGGTACGCAGTATTTT
clone size: few; V gene: TRBV20-1; CDR3 length: 12; D gene: .; J gene: TRBJ1-2; CDR3 protein: CSAPRGDYGYTF; CDR3 DNA: TGCAGTGCCCCGAGGGGGGACTATGGCTACACCTTC
clone size: .; V gene: TRBV5-1; CDR3 length: 14; D gene: TRBD1; J gene: TRBJ1-5; CDR3 protein: CPSSLVSGGQPQHF; CDR3 DNA: TGCCCCAGCAGCTTGGTTTCAGGGGGCCAGCCCCAGCATTTT
clone size: .; V gene: TRBV5-1; CDR3 length: 14; D gene: .; J gene: TRBJ2-4; CDR3 protein: CASSLAGHRDIQYF; CDR3 DNA: TGCGCCAGCAGCTTGGCGGGGCATAGGGACATTCAGTACTTC
clone size: few; V gene: TRBV7-9; CDR3 length: 16; D gene: .; J gene: TRBJ1-6; CDR3 protein: CASSSLRAAGNSPLHF; CDR3 DNA: TGTGCCAGCAGCTCCCTTAGGGCGGCGGGAAATTCACCCCTCCACTTT
clone size: .; V gene: TRBV12-3/TRBV12-4; CDR3 length: 14; D gene: .; J gene: TRBJ1-4; CDR3 protein: CASSVRLTNEKLFF; CDR3 DNA: TGTGCCAGCAGCGTTCGCTTAACTAATGAAAAACTGTTTTTT
clone size: .; V gene: TRBV7-8; CDR3 length: 15; D gene: TRBD2; J gene: TRBJ2-3; CDR3 protein: CASSLLAGGIDTQYF; CDR3 DNA: TGTGCCAGCAGCCTACTAGCGGGGGGGATAGATACGCAGTATTTT
clone size: many; V gene: TRBV7-2; CDR3 length: 15; D gene: TRBD1; J gene: TRBJ2-2; CDR3 protein: CASSSQGAVAGELFF; CDR3 DNA: TGTGCCAGCAGCTCACAGGGGGCAGTGGCCGGGGAGCTGTTTTTT
clone size: few; V gene: TRBV6-2/TRBV6-3; CDR3 length: 14; D gene: .; J gene: TRBJ1-6; CDR3 protein: CATTNGRGRSPLHF; CDR3 DNA: TGTGCCACCACCAATGGCAGGGGACGATCACCCCTCCACTTT
clone size: .; V gene: TRBV5-1; CDR3 length: 17; D gene: .; J gene: TRBJ1-3; CDR3 protein: CASSLVGRQVGGNTIYF; CDR3 DNA: TGCGCCAGCAGCTTGGTTGGTCGACAGGTGGGCGGAAACACCATATATTTT
clone size: .; V gene: TRBV6-5; CDR3 length: 12; D gene: .; J gene: TRBJ1-5; CDR3 protein: CASNPVGQPQHF; CDR3 DNA: TGTGCCAGCAATCCAGTTGGACAGCCCCAGCATTTT
clone size: .; V gene: TRBV5-4; CDR3 length: 15; D gene: .; J gene: TRBJ2-6; CDR3 protein: CASSLPGGGANVLTF; CDR3 DNA: TGTGCCAGCAGCCTCCCAGGGGGGGGGGCCAACGTCCTGACTTTC
clone size: few; V gene: TRBV6-5; CDR3 length: 17; D gene: TRBD2; J gene: TRBJ2-1; CDR3 protein: CASSRRHGGTSGNEQFF; CDR3 DNA: TGTGCCAGCAGCCGACGACACGGCGGGACTAGCGGAAATGAGCAGTTCTTC
clone size: .; V gene: TRBV7-9; CDR3 length: 15; D gene: .; J gene: TRBJ1-1; CDR3 protein: CASSTWSQTNTEAFF; CDR3 DNA: TGTGCCAGCAGCACCTGGTCGCAAACCAACACTGAAGCTTTCTTT
clone size: few; V gene: TRBV5-1; CDR3 length: 13; D gene: .; J gene: TRBJ2-3; CDR3 protein: CASSDGRTDTQYF; CDR3 DNA: TGCGCCAGCAGTGATGGTCGTACAGATACGCAGTATTTT
clone size: .; V gene: TRBV20-1; CDR3 length: 16; D gene: TRBD1; J gene: TRBJ2-4; CDR3 protein: CSAHFGQGGPTDIQYF; CDR3 DNA: TGCAGTGCTCATTTCGGACAGGGTGGACCGACGGACATTCAGTACTTC
clone size: .; V gene: TRBV6-5; CDR3 length: 21; D gene: .; J gene: TRBJ2-6; CDR3 protein: CASSYQSARGRSQSGANVLTF; CDR3 DNA: TGTGCCAGCAGTTATCAATCGGCGCGGGGGCGGTCTCAGTCTGGGGCCAACGTCCTGACTTTC
clone size: many; V gene: TRBV12-3/TRBV12-4; CDR3 length: 12; D gene: .; J gene: TRBJ2-5; CDR3 protein: CASSPIQETQYF; CDR3 DNA: TGTGCCAGCAGTCCCATCCAAGAGACCCAGTACTTC
clone size: few; V gene: TRBV5-1; CDR3 length: 15; D gene: TRBD1; J gene: TRBJ1-5; CDR3 protein: CASSPGTGGVQPQHF; CDR3 DNA: TGCGCCAGCAGCCCCGGGACAGGGGGGGTTCAGCCCCAGCATTTT
clone size: .; V gene: TRBV12-3/TRBV12-4; CDR3 length: 15; D gene: .; J gene: TRBJ2-1; CDR3 protein: CASSASGCPLNEQFF; CDR3 DNA: TGTGCCAGCAGCGCGTCGGGGTGTCCTCTCAATGAGCAGTTCTTC
clone size: few; V gene: TRBV5-1; CDR3 length: 16; D gene: TRBD1; J gene: TRBJ2-1; CDR3 protein: CASSFTGTGQPREQFF; CDR3 DNA: TGCGCCAGCAGCTTTACCGGGACAGGGCAACCACGCGAGCAGTTCTTC
clone size: many; V gene: TRBV5-1; CDR3 length: 15; D gene: TRBD2; J gene: TRBJ2-1; CDR3 protein: CASSLGASGGYEQFF; CDR3 DNA: TGCGCCAGCAGCTTGGGGGCTAGCGGGGGCTATGAGCAGTTCTTC